Following are 29 T cell receptor beta chains from one sample sequenced in a study of OX40 agonist ivuxolimab in advanced cancers. Clones were read by immunoSEQ multiplex PCR, and TCRdb kept only the in-frame ones, dropping some. The profile shows just under 65,000 clones, approximately 92% of them singletons. The starting material was CD4+ or CD8+ T cells sorted from blood, obtained in a trial of the OX40 agonist ivuxolimab. Source of these receptors: an adult with an advanced solid tumor such as melanoma, head and neck, liver or kidney cancer.

This chain links TRBV5-1 with TRBJ1-2; a weak D match, TRBD1 (5 bases). Germline V gene lookup returns CDR1 SGHRS and CDR2 YFSETQ. There are 15 residues in the CDR3. V was clipped by 0 bases and J by 2 bases, with 11 bases between them. As DNA, the CDR3 is TGCGCCAGCAGCTTGGGGGGGAGTGAAAACTATGGCTACACCTTC. It specifies CASSLGGSENYGYTF.

The J gene is TRBJ2-1, the V gene TRBV5-1; TRBD1 aligns across 8 bases. The V gene end was trimmed by 6 bases and the J gene end by 5 bases; junction bases not matched to a gene: 4. Germline V CDR1 and CDR2: SGHRS, YFSETQ. The CDR3 is 13 amino acids. The CDR3 loop is CASTGQVNNEQFF. DNA of the CDR3: TGCGCCAGCACGGGACAGGTGAACAATGAGCAGTTCTTC.

The chain employs TRBV5-5 and TRBJ1-2; D is ambiguous. V lost 4 bases to trimming and J lost 8 bases, with 18 bases between them. The CDR3 covers 14 residues. Looked up from germline, CDR1 is SGHKS and CDR2 is YYEKEE (reference sequence). CDR3: CASSPLGPISGYTF. The CDR3 bases are TGTGCCAGCAGCCCGTTGGGCCCAATTTCGGGCTACACCTTC.

CDR3: CASSLGQVNYGYTF. The CDR3 DNA sequence: TGTGCCAGCAGCTTGGGCCAGGTGAACTATGGCTACACCTTC. This chain uses TRBV5-5 with TRBJ1-2; D uncertain. The CDR3 consists of 14 residues. CDR1 and CDR2 from the germline V gene are SGHKS and YYEKEE (reference sequence). The germline V and J ends were trimmed by 0 bases and 2 bases, with 8 bases remaining between them.

In this sample, this clone turned up once. The chain has TRBV4-1 and TRBJ2-1, with 9 bases identical to TRBD1. This CDR3 contains 17 residues. Germline CDR1 and CDR2: MGHRA and YSYEKL. With 3 bases clipped from V and 2 bases from J, the junction kept 8 bases outside the gene matches. The CDR3 region is CASSQVPGTGPYNEQFF. CDR3 bases: TGCGCCAGCAGCCAGGTCCCCGGGACAGGGCCCTACAATGAGCAGTTCTTC.

The V and J genes are TRBV6-1 and TRBJ2-3; D not resolved. This CDR3 comprises 11 residues. The V end was cut by 2 bases, the J end by 9 bases, with 6 bases between. Germline lookup yields CDR1 MNHNS and CDR2 SASEGT. In nucleotides, the CDR3 is TGTGCCAGCAGTGAATCCCTAACGCAGTATTTT. Translating it yields CASSESLTQYF.

The rearrangement uses TRBV7-2 and TRBJ2-7; D tentatively fits TRBD1 or TRBD2 (5 bases each). Germline CDR1 SGHTA, CDR2 FQGNSA. Trimming stripped 5 bases from V and 4 bases from J, with 15 bases between. The CDR3 spans 14 residues. CDR3 sequence: CASSAGLRGYEQYF. CDR3 nucleotides: TGTGCCAGCAGCGCCGGACTGAGGGGTTACGAGCAGTACTTC.

The chain uses TRBV9 and TRBJ2-7; no definite D call. Germline CDR1 is SGDLS and CDR2 is YYNGEE. The CDR3 sequence is 14 residues long. The germline V and J ends were trimmed by 0 bases and 0 bases, with 7 bases remaining between them. CDR3 sequence reads: CASSVEAYSYEQYF. The CDR3 region has the DNA TGTGCCAGCAGCGTAGAGGCGTACTCCTACGAGCAGTACTTC.

This chain uses TRBV5-6 with TRBJ2-3; D remains ambiguous. Germline-derived CDR1 and CDR2 are SGHDT and YYEEEE. The CDR3 contains 12 residues. V lost 0 bases and J lost 4, with 3 bases in between. In nucleotides, the CDR3 is TGTGCCAGCAGCTTGGTCGCAGATACGCAGTATTTT. Translation gives CASSLVADTQYF.

This clone has a single count. This rearrangement joins TRBV6-1 to TRBJ2-5; 7 bases agree with TRBD2. The germline V gene encodes CDR1 MNHNS and CDR2 SASEGT. After removal of 5 bases from V and 5 bases from J, the junction contained 8 bases not matched to a gene. The CDR3 is 14 amino acids. The CDR3 DNA is TGTGCCAGCAGTCGTGGGGGGGATGTGGAGACCCAGTACTTC. Amino acids: CASSRGGDVETQYF.

The chain couples TRBV7-9 to TRBJ2-5; TRBD1 aligns across 8 bases. The J call may be incorrect, as the DNA end agrees better with TRBJ2-7. From germline, CDR1 is SEHNR and CDR2 FQNEAQ (reference sequence). The CDR3 totals 16 residues. The chain's CDR3 is CASSSLRGRSIHEQYF. DNA for the CDR3: TGTGCCAGCAGCTCCCTCAGGGGGCGAAGTATCCACGAGCAGTACTTC.

The chain recombines TRBV7-9 with TRBJ1-2; D might be TRBD1 (6 bases). Trimming removed 2 bases from V and 3 bases from J, with 13 bases in between. CDR3 length equals 15 residues. Germline lookup yields CDR1 SEHNR and CDR2 FQNEAQ (reference sequence). The CDR3 DNA follows: TGTGCCAGCAGCTTATCAGGGGTCCCCCACTATGGCTACACCTTC. Amino acids: CASSLSGVPHYGYTF.

The CDR3 is CASSPLDQGSNQPQHF. CDR3 in DNA: TGTGCCAGCTCACCACTGGATCAGGGAAGCAATCAGCCCCAGCATTTT. V is TRBV18 and J is TRBJ1-5, with D possibly TRBD1 on 5 matching bases. CDR1 and CDR2 from the germline V gene are KGHSH and LQKENI. V lost 1 base and J lost 1, with 11 bases in between. The CDR3 runs to 16 residues.

This clone is a singleton in its sample. The chain combines TRBV5-4 with TRBJ1-3, with 7 bases that match TRBD1. The germline V gene has CDR1 SGHNT and CDR2 YYREEE (reference sequence). This CDR3 spans 15 amino acids. The junction had 8 bases not matched to a gene; V was cut back by 4 bases and J by 4 bases. The CDR3 loop reads CASSQGGAGGNTIYF. CDR3 bases: TGTGCCAGCAGCCAAGGGGGCGCGGGGGGAAACACCATATATTTT.

The chain has TRBV4-1 and TRBJ2-2; D not resolved. The CDR3 contains 16 residues. The germline V and J ends were trimmed by 4 bases and 1 base, with 13 bases remaining between them. Germline V gives CDR1 MGHRA, CDR2 YSYEKL. CDR3 loop: CASSLLLGMNTGELFF. In DNA, the CDR3 is TGCGCCAGCAGCCTCCTCCTAGGGATGAACACCGGGGAGCTGTTTTTT.

This clone was found once. The CDR3 DNA follows: TGTGCCAGCAGTTTACCGGGAGAGAGATACGAGCAGTACTTC. Its translation: CASSLPGERYEQYF. V and J are TRBV28 and TRBJ2-7; D perhaps matches TRBD2 (6 bases). This CDR3 comprises 14 residues. The germline V and J ends were trimmed by 2 bases and 4 bases, with 12 bases remaining between them. CDR1 and CDR2 from the germline V gene are MDHEN and SYDVKM.

CDR3 in DNA: TGTGCCAGCAGTCCGAGACTAGCGGGAGAGTACGAGCAGTACTTC. Translated: CASSPRLAGEYEQYF. The chain recombines TRBV6-5 with TRBJ2-7; TRBD2 aligns across 12 bases. The V segment lost 5 bases and the J segment 4 bases; nucleotides outside the gene matches: 6. This CDR3 has 15 residues. CDR1 and CDR2 (germline): MNHEY, SVGAGI.

This clone was observed once. The chain carries TRBV4-1 and TRBJ2-2, with D possibly TRBD2 on 6 matching bases. Trimming shortened V by 4 bases and J by 4 bases, and 13 bases separated the two germline ends. The CDR3 contains 15 residues. From germline, CDR1 is MGHRA and CDR2 YSYEKL. This chain's CDR3 is CASSPQRGGTGELFF. The DNA of the CDR3 is TGCGCCAGCAGCCCGCAGAGGGGAGGCACCGGGGAGCTGTTTTTT.

The chain links TRBV19 to TRBJ1-5; a weak D match, TRBD1 (5 bases). V was pared by 4 bases and J by 9 bases, with 22 bases between. This CDR3 has 16 residues. The germline gives CDR1 LNHDA, CDR2 SQIVND (reference sequence). CDR3 in amino acids: CASSKGRPGLLRPQHF. In DNA, the CDR3 is TGTGCCAGTAGTAAGGGTCGCCCGGGACTCCTAAGGCCCCAGCATTTT.

The CDR3 spells CASSIGDRVGEQYF. The CDR3 DNA sequence: TGTGCCAGTAGTATTGGGGACAGGGTGGGCGAGCAGTACTTC. The chain combines TRBV19 with TRBJ2-7; 9 bases agree with TRBD1. The CDR3 contains 14 residues. The junction had 6 bases not matched to a gene; V was cut back by 3 bases and J by 6 bases. Germline values: CDR1 LNHDA, CDR2 SQIVND (reference sequence).

The chain has TRBV19 and TRBJ1-4; D possibly corresponds to TRBD1 (5 bases). The V and J ends lost 2 bases and 8 bases respectively, with 9 bases between them. Germline V lookup: CDR1 LNHDA, CDR2 SQIVND (reference sequence). This CDR3 has 13 residues. The CDR3 spells CASSIRQLEKLFF. The DNA of the CDR3 is TGTGCCAGTAGTATACGACAGTTAGAAAAACTGTTTTTT.

J is TRBJ2-7 and V is TRBV6-1, with D maybe TRBD2 (5 bases). Trimming took off 6 bases at V and 2 bases at J, with 17 bases between the two ends. There are 15 residues in the CDR3. Germline V gene sequence: CDR1 MNHNS, CDR2 SASEGT. CDR3 nucleotides: TGTGCCAGCAGAACTTGGACTGGACGAACCTACGAGCAGTACTTC. It is translated as CASRTWTGRTYEQYF.

This chain connects TRBV28 to TRBJ1-1, with D possibly being TRBD1 (6 bases). Germline CDR1 reads MDHEN; CDR2 reads SYDVKM. V lost 8 bases and J 5 bases, leaving 15 bases between the germline ends. CDR3 size: 13 residues. CDR3 region: CASQGGEGTEAFF. CDR3 coding DNA: TGTGCCAGCCAAGGGGGAGAGGGGACTGAAGCTTTCTTT.

CDR3 coding DNA: TGTGCCAGCACGGGACAGGGGGCATCCGAGCAGTACTTC. Its translation: CASTGQGASEQYF. The chain is built from TRBV2 and TRBJ2-7; 12 nucleotides agree with TRBD1. This CDR3 is built from 13 residues. From germline, CDR1 is SNHLY and CDR2 FYNNEI. V trimming: 7 bases; J trimming: 6 bases; junction bases outside the gene matches: 4.

This clone was seen a single time. The chain joins TRBV7-6 to TRBJ1-1, with D tentatively TRBD1 (5 bases). V lost 3 bases and J 3 bases, leaving 14 bases between the germline ends. The CDR3 totals 15 residues. Germline CDR1 is SGHVS and CDR2 is FNYEAQ. CDR3 amino acids: CASSFVQGMDTEAFF. CDR3 DNA sequence: TGTGCCAGCAGCTTTGTTCAGGGCATGGACACTGAAGCTTTCTTT.

This chain connects TRBV28 to TRBJ2-5; 8 bases match TRBD2. CDR3 length: 16 amino acids. V dropped 0 bases and J dropped 3; count of bases not matched to a gene: 6. Per germline, CDR1 MDHEN and CDR2 SYDVKM. This CDR3 is CASSLWRLAREETQYF. The CDR3 nucleotides are TGTGCCAGCAGTTTATGGAGACTAGCGCGGGAAGAGACCCAGTACTTC.

The genes are TRBV21-1 and TRBJ1-2. TRBV21-1 has pseudogene status. The CDR3 runs to 16 residues. The CDR3 DNA reads as TGTGCCAGCAGCAAAAACTCCCGGGCCCAAAGCTATGGCTACACCTTC. This encodes CASSKNSRAQSYGYTF.

This clone has only a few counts. The V gene is TRBV4-1, the J gene TRBJ1-4; 12 bases are shared with TRBD1. V was pared by 1 base and J by 7 bases, with 7 bases of the junction left unmatched. This CDR3 has 17 residues. Germline V lookup: CDR1 MGHRA, CDR2 YSYEKL. Written as DNA, the CDR3 is TGCGCCAGCAGCCAAGCCGGGACAGGGGGCTCTTTTGAAAAACTGTTTTTT. It codes for CASSQAGTGGSFEKLFF.

J is TRBJ1-2 and V is TRBV6-6, with D possibly TRBD1 on 5 matching bases. V was cut by 2 bases and J by 4 bases, with 5 bases left in between. The CDR3 sequence is 12 residues long. In germline, CDR1 is MNHNY, CDR2 SVGAGI (reference sequence). CDR3 DNA sequence: TGTGCCAGCAGTTACGGGGGCTATGGCTACACCTTC. This translates into CASSYGGYGYTF.